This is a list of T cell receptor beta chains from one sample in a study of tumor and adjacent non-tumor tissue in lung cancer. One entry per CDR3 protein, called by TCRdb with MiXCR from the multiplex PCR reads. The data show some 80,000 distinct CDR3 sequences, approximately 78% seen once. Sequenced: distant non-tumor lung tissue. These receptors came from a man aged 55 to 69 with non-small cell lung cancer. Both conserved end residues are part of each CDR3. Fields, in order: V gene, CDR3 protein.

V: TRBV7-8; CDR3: CASSPSGNQPQHF
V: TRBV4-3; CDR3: CASSQSFRLITEAFF
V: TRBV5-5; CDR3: CASSPGTSATYTQYF
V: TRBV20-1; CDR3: CSARRSSGTLNKQYF
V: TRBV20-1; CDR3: CSARWGKRVAGGPEETQYF
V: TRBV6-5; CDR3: CASKGQGDMTEAFF
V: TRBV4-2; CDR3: CASSQTPGGPSQYF
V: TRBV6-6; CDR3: CASSLQDTTYEQYF
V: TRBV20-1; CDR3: CSARWQGGTFYEQCF
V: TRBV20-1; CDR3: CGVLRVGEGIKAQHF
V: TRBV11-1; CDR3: CASSLAQAYAEQMPQQFF
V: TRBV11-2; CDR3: CASSPLSGAAVTNEQYF
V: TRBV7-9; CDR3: CASSLGTSTYNEQFF
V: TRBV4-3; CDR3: CASSQEFATSGRDTDTQYF
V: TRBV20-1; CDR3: CSARASSGASYEQYF
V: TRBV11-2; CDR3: CASSLGGYSNSPLYF
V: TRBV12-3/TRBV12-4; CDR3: CAGSFRQLRGRGETQYF
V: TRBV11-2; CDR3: CVGTPISGAKVLTF
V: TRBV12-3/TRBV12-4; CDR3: CASSLQGTRELFF
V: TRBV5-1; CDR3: CTSSSWVSGGELYF
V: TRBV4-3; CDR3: CANSKDHSQSNTEAFF
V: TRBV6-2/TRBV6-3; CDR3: CASRRPSAQTSEQFF